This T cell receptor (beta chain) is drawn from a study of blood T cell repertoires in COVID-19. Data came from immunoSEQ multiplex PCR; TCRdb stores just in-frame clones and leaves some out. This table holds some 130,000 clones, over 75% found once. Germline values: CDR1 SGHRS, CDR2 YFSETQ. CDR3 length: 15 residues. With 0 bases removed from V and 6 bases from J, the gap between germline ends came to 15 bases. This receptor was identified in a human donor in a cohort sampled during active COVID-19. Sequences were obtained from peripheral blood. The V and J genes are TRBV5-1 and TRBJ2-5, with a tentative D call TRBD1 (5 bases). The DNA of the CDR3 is TGCGCCAGCAGCTTGGGGGGCGGTCGAGACAAGACCCAGTACTTC. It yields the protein CASSLGGGRDKTQYF.